This T cell receptor beta chain emerged from a study of OX40 agonist ivuxolimab in advanced cancers. In regard to this clone: The antigen remains unidentified.

Assay: immunoSEQ multiplex PCR; the TCRdb copy retains only in-frame clones and omits some. The sample lists some 120,000 clones, just under 95% occurring once. Study conclusions and caveats: Blood T cells, both CD4+ and CD8+, expanded clonally by week 6 at 0.1 to 3.0 mg/kg.

The length of the CDR3 is 19 residues. Sequences were derived from CD4+ or CD8+ T cells sorted from blood, sampled in a trial of the OX40 agonist ivuxolimab. The chain joins TRBV21-1 to TRBJ2-1; the table's D call, TRBD2, has no DNA check behind it. TRBV21-1 is a pseudogene segment. The receptor's source is an adult with an advanced solid tumor such as melanoma, head and neck, liver or kidney cancer. Here the CDR3 reads CASSPRGTSGKCSYNEQFF. The CDR3 DNA reads TGTGCCAGCAGCCCTCGAGGGACTAGCGGCAAATGTAGTTACAATGAGCAGTTCTTC.